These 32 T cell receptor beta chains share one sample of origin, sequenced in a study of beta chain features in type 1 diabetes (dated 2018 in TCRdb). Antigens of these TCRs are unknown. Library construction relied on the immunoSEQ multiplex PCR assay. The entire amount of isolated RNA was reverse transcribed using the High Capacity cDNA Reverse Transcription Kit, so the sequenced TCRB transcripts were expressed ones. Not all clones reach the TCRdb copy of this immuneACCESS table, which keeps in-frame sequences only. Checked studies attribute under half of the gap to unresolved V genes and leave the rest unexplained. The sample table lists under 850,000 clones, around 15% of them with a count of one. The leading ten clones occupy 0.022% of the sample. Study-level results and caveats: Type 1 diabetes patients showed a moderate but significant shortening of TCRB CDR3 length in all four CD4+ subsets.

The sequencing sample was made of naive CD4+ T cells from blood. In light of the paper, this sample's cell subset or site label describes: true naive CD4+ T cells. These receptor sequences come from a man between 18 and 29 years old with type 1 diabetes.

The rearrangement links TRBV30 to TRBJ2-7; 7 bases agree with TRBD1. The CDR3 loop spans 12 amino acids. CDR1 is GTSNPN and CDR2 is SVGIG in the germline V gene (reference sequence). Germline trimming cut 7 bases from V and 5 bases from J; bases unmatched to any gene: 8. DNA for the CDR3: TGTGCCTCGACAGGGATCGCCGACGAGCAGTACTTC. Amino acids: CASTGIADEQYF.

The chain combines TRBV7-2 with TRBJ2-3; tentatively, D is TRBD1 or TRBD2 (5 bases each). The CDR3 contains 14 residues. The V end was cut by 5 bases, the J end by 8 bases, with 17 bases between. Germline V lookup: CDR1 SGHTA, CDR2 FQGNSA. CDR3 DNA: TGTGCCAGCAGCCCCCTGCTCGGGGCGGGTACGCAGTATTTT. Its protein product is CASSPLLGAGTQYF. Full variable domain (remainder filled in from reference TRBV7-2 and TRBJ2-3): GAGVSQSPSNKVTEKGKDVELRCDPISGHTALYWYRQSLGQGLEFLIYFQGNSAPDKSGLPSDRFSAERTGGSVSTLTIQRTQQEDSAVYLCASSPLLGAGTQYFGPGTRLTVL.

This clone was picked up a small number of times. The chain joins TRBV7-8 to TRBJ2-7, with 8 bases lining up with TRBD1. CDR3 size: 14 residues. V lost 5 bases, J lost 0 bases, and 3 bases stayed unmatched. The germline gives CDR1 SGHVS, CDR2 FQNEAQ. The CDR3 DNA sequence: TGTGCCAGCAGCACAGGGGGTAGCTCCTACGAGCAGTACTTC. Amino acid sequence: CASSTGGSSYEQYF.

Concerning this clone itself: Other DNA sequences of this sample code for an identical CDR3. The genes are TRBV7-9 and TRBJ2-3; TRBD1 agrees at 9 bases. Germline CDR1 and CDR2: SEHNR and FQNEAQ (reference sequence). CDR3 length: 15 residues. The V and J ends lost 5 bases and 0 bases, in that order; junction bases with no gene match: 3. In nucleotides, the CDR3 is TGTGCCAGCAGCCCACAGGGGGCCAGCACAGATACGCAGTATTTT. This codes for CASSPQGASTDTQYF.

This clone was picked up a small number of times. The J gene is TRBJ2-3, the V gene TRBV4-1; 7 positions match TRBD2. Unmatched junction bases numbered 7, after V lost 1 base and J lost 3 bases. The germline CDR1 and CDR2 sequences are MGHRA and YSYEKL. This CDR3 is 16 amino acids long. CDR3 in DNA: TGCGCCAGCAGCCAAGTCCTAGCGGTGCAAACAGATACGCAGTATTTT. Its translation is CASSQVLAVQTDTQYF.

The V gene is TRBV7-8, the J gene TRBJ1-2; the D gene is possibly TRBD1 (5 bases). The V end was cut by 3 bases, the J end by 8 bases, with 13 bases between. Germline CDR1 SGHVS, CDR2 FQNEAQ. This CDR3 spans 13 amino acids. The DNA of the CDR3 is TGTGCCAGCAGCTTCGGGGGATCCTACGGCTACACCTTC. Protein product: CASSFGGSYGYTF.

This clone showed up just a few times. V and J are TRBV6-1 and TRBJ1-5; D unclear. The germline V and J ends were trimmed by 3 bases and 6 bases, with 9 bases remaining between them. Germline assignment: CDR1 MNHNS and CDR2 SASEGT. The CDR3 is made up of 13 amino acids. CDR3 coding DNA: TGTGCCAGCAGTGAGTCAGGTATTCAGCCCCAGCATTTT. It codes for CASSESGIQPQHF.

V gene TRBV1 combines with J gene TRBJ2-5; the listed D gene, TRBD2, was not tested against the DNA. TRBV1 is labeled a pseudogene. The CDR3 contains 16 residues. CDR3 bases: TGCACCAGCAGCCGTTGGGCTAGCGGGGAGGGGGAGACCCAGTACTTC. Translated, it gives CTSSRWASGEGETQYF.

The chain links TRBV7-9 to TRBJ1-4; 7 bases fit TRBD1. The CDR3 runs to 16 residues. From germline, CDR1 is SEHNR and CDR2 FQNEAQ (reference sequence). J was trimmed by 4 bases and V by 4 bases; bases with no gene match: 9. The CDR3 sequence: CASSSRPGQSNEKLFF. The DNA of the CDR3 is TGTGCCAGCAGCTCACGCCCGGGACAGAGTAATGAAAAACTGTTTTTT.

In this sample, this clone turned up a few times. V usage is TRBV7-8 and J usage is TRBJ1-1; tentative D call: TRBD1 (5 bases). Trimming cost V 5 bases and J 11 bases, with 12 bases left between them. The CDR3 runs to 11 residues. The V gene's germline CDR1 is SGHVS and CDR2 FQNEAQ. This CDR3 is CASSQGARAFF. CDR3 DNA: TGTGCCAGCAGCCAAGGGGCGCGGGCTTTCTTT.

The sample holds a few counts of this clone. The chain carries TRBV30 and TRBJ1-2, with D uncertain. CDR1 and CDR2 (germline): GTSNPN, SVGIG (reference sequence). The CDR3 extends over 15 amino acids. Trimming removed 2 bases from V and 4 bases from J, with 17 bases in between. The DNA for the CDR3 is TGTGCCTGGAGTCCTGGAGGGAACCTTGGCTATGGCTACACCTTC. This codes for CAWSPGGNLGYGYTF.

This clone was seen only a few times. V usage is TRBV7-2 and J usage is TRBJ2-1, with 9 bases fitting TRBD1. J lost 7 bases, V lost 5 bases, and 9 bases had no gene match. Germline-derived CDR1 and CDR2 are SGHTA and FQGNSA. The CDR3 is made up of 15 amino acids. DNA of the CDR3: TGTGCCAGCAGCATGGGACAGGGTGTGTGGAATGAGCAGTTCTTC. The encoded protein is CASSMGQGVWNEQFF.

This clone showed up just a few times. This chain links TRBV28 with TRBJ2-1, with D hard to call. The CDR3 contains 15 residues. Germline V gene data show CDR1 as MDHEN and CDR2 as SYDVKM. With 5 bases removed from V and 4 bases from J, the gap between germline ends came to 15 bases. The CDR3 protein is CASSLRALVYNEQFF. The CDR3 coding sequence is TGTGCCAGCAGTCTCCGGGCCCTAGTATACAATGAGCAGTTCTTC.

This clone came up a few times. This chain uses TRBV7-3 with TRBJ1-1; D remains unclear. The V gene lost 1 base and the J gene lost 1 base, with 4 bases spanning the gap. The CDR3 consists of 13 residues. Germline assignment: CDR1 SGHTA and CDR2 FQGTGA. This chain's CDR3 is CASSLMSNTEAFF. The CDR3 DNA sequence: TGTGCCAGCAGCTTAATGTCGAACACTGAAGCTTTCTTT. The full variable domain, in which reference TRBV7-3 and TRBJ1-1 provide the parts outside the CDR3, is GAGVSQTPSNKVTEKGKYVELRCDPISGHTALYWYRQSLGQGPEFLIYFQGTGAADDSGLPNDRFFAVRPEGSVSTLKIQRTERGDSAVYLCASSLMSNTEAFFGQGTRLTVV.

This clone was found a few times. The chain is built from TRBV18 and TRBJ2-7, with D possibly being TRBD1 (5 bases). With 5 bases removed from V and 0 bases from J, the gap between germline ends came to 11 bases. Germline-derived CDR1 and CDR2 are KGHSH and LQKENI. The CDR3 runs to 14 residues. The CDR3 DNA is TGTGCCAGCTCAAGGCAGGGTAGCTCCTACGAGCAGTACTTC. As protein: CASSRQGSSYEQYF.

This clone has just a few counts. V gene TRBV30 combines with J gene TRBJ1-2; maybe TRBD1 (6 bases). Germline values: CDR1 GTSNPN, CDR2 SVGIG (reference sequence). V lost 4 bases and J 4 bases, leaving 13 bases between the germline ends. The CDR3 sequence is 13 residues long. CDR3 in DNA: TGTGCCTGGAACGCCGGGACATTCTATGGCTACACCTTC. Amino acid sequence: CAWNAGTFYGYTF.

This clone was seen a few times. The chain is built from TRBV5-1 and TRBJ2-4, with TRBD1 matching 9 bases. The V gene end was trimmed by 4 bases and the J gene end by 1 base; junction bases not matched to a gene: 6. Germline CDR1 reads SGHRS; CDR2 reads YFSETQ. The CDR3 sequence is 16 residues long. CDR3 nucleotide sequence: TGCGCCAGCAGCGAACAGGGGGCTGTGGCCAAAAACATTCAGTACTTC. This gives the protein CASSEQGAVAKNIQYF. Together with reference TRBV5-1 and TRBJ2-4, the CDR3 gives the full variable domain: KAGVTQTPRYLIKTRGQQVTLSCSPISGHRSVSWYQQTPGQGLQFLFEYFSETQRNKGNFPGRFSGRQFSNSRSEMNVSTLELGDSALYLCASSEQGAVAKNIQYFGAGTRLSVL.

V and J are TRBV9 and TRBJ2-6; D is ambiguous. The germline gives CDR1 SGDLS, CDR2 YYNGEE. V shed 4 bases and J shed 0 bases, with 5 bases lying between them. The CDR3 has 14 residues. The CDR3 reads CASSPNSGANVLTF. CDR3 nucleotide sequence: TGTGCCAGCAGCCCCAACTCTGGGGCCAACGTCCTGACTTTC.

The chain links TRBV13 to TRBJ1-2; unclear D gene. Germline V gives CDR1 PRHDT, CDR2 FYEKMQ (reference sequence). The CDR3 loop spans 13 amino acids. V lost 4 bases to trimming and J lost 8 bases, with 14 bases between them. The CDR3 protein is CASSSPPRVGYTF. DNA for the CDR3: TGTGCCAGCAGCTCCCCTCCTCGTGTGGGCTACACCTTC. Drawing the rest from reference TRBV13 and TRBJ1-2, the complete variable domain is AAGVIQSPRHLIKEKRETATLKCYPIPRHDTVYWYQQGPGQDPQFLISFYEKMQSDKGSIPDRFSAQQFSDYHSELNMSSLELGDSALYFCASSSPPRVGYTFGSGTRLTVV.

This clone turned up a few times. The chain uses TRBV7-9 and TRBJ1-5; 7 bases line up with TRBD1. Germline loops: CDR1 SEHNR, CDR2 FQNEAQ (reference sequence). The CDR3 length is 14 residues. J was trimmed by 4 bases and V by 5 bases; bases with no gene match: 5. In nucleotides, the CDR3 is TGTGCCAGCAGCCCGGGACAGATGAATCAGCCCCAGCATTTT. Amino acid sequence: CASSPGQMNQPQHF.

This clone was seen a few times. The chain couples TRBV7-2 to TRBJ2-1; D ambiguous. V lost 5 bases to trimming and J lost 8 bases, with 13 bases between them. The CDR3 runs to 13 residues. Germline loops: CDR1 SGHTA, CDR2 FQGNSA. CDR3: CASSAWTTDEQFF. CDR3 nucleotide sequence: TGTGCCAGCAGCGCCTGGACCACCGATGAGCAGTTCTTC.

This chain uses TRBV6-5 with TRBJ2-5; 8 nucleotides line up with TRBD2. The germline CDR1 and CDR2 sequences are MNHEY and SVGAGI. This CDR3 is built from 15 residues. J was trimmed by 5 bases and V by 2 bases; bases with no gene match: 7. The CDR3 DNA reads TGTGCCAGCAGTTACGGAGCGGGGGAGGGGGAGACCCAGTACTTC. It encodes CASSYGAGEGETQYF.

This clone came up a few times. As DNA, the CDR3 is TGTGCCTGGAGTGTATCGAGGACAGGGACTAGGGTGCTCAGTGGAAACACCATATATTTT. Its translation: CAWSVSRTGTRVLSGNTIYF. This sequence joins TRBV30 and TRBJ1-3, with TRBD1 matching 8 bases. CDR1 GTSNPN and CDR2 SVGIG come from the germline V gene (reference sequence). This CDR3 comprises 20 residues. Losses at the gene ends were 0 bases for V and 3 bases for J; bases not matched to a gene: 19.

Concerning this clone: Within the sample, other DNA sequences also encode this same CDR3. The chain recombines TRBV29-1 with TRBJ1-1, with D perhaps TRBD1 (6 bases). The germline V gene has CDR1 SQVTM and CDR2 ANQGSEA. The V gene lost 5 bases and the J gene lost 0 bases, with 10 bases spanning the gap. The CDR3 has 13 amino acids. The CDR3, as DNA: TGCAGCGTTTCCGGACAGTTGAACACTGAAGCTTTCTTT. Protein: CSVSGQLNTEAFF.

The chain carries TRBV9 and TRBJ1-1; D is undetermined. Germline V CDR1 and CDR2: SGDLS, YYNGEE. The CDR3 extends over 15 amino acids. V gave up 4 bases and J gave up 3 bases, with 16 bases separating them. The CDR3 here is CASSPDPRVDTEAFF. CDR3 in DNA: TGTGCCAGCAGCCCCGATCCAAGGGTGGACACTGAAGCTTTCTTT.

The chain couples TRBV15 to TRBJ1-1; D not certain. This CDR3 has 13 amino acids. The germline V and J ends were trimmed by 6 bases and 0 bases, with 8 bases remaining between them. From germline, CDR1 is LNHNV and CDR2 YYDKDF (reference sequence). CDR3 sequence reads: CATRLGVNTEAFF. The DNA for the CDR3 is TGTGCCACCAGGCTTGGAGTGAACACTGAAGCTTTCTTT.

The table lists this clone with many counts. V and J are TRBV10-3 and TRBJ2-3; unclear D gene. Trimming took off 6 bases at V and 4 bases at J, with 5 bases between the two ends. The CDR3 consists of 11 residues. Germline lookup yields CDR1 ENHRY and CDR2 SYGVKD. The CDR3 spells CAIREADTQYF. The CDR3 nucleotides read TGTGCCATCAGAGAAGCAGATACGCAGTATTTT.

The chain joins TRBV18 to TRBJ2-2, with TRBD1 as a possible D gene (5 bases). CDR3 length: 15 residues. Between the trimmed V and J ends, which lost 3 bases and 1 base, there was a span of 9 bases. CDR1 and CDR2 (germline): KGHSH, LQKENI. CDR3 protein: CASSPGHQNTGELFF. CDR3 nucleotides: TGTGCCAGCTCACCCGGACACCAGAACACCGGGGAGCTGTTTTTT.

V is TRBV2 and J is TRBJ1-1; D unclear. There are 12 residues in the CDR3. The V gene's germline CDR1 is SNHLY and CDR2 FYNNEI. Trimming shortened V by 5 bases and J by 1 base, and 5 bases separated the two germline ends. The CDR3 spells CASSRENTEAFF. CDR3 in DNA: TGTGCCAGCAGTCGAGAGAACACTGAAGCTTTCTTT.

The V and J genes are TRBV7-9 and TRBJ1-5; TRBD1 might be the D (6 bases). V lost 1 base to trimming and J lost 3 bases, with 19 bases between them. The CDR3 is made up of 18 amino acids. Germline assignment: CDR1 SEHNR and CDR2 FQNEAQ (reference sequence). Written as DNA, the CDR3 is TGTGCCAGCAGCTTAGGGTGGGCAGCAGGGGCGGACAATCAGCCCCAGCATTTT. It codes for CASSLGWAAGADNQPQHF. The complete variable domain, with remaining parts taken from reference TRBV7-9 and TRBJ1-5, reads DTGVSQNPRHKITKRGQNVTFRCDPISEHNRLYWYRQTLGQGPEFLTYFQNEAQLEKSRLLSDRFSAERPKGSFSTLEIQRTEQGDSAMYLCASSLGWAAGADNQPQHFGDGTRLSIL.

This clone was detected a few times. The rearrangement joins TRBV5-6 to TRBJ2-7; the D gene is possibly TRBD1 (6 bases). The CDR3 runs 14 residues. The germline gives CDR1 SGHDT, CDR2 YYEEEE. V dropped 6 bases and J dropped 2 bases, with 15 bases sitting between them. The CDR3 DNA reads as TGTGCCAGCAACAATCGGGGACATCCCTACGAGCAGTACTTC. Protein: CASNNRGHPYEQYF.

The CDR3 region is CASSLEGRPFF. CDR3 nucleotides: TGTGCCAGCAGTTTAGAGGGAAGGCCGTTCTTC. The rearrangement links TRBV28 to TRBJ2-1; a weak D match, TRBD2 (5 bases). V was trimmed by 2 bases and J by 15 bases, leaving 11 bases between them. CDR3 length equals 11 residues. CDR1 and CDR2 (germline): MDHEN, SYDVKM.